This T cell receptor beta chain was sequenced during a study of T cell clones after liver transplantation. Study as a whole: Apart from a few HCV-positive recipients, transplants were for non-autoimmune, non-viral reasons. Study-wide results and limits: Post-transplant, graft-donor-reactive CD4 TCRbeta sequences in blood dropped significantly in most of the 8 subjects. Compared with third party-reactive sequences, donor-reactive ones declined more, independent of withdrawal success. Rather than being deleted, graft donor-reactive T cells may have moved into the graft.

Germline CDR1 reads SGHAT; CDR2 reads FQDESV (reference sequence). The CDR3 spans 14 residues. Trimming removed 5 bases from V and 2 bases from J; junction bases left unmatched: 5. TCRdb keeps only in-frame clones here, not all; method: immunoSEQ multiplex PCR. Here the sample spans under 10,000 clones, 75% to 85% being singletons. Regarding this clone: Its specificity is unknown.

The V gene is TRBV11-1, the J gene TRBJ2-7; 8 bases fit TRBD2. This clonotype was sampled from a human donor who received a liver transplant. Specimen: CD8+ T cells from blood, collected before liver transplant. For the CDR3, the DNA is TGTGCCAGCAGCCCGACTAGCGTCGCCTACGAGCAGTACTTC. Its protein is CASSPTSVAYEQYF. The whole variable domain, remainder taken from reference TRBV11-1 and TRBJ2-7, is EAEVAQSPRYKITEKSQAVAFWCDPISGHATLYWYRQILGQGPELLVQFQDESVVDDSQLPKDRFSAERLKGVDSTLKIQPAELGDSAMYLCASSPTSVAYEQYFGPGTRLTVT.